These 9 T cell receptor beta chains were all obtained from the same sample, sequenced in a study of blood T cell repertoires in COVID-19. Sequencing was performed with immunoSEQ multiplex PCR; in TCRdb, only in-frame clones are kept and a portion is missing. The sample carries tens of thousands of clones, about 89% recorded once. The sequenced sample was peripheral blood. Receptors originate from an older man with active COVID-19.

The J gene is TRBJ2-1, the V gene TRBV27; 11 bases match TRBD2. The CDR3 length is 14 residues. J was trimmed by 7 bases and V by 8 bases; bases with no gene match: 7. Germline V gene lookup returns CDR1 MNHEY and CDR2 SMNVEV (reference sequence). The chain's CDR3 is CASGSGTSGNEQFF. In DNA form, the CDR3 reads TGTGCCAGCGGATCCGGGACTAGCGGTAATGAGCAGTTCTTC.

This chain connects TRBV27 to TRBJ1-6; D is possibly TRBD1 (5 bases). The CDR3 totals 18 residues. V lost 1 base and J lost 10, with 23 bases in between. Germline V gene data show CDR1 as MNHEY and CDR2 as SMNVEV (reference sequence). The CDR3 coding sequence is TGTGCCAGCAGTTTATACAGTTCGCCGGGACTCGGAGGGTCACCCCTCCACTTT. It codes for CASSLYSSPGLGGSPLHF.

The table lists this clone with a count of one. The chain has TRBV19 and TRBJ1-1; a weak D match, TRBD1 (6 bases). CDR1 is LNHDA, CDR2 SQIVND, per germline (reference sequence). The CDR3 totals 14 residues. V was shortened by 4 bases and J by 0 bases, with 9 bases between the two germline ends. The CDR3 DNA sequence: TGTGCCAGTAGTAGCAGGGGTATGAACACTGAAGCTTTCTTT. Translating it yields CASSSRGMNTEAFF.

The gene calls are TRBV19 and TRBJ2-3; the D gene is possibly TRBD1 (5 bases). This CDR3 has 13 amino acids. With 4 bases removed from V and 5 bases from J, the gap between germline ends came to 10 bases. Germline V lookup: CDR1 LNHDA, CDR2 SQIVND (reference sequence). CDR3 residues: CASSTQGEDTQYF. CDR3 bases: TGTGCCAGTAGTACTCAGGGCGAAGATACGCAGTATTTT.

This clone was counted once. The chain recombines TRBV5-1 with TRBJ1-2; D is ambiguous. Germline values: CDR1 SGHRS, CDR2 YFSETQ. The CDR3 is 13 amino acids. Trimming removed 4 bases at V and 4 bases at J, with 11 bases between. The CDR3 loop is CASSLEATYGYTF. CDR3 DNA: TGCGCCAGCAGCCTGGAAGCGACCTATGGCTACACCTTC.

The chain carries TRBV30 and TRBJ1-1; D is unresolved. Germline-derived CDR1 and CDR2 are GTSNPN and SVGIG (reference sequence). The CDR3 sequence is 13 residues long. With 4 bases removed from V and 2 bases from J, the gap between germline ends came to 11 bases. CDR3 protein: CAWTSLFNTEAFF. The CDR3 DNA follows: TGTGCCTGGACTTCTCTATTTAACACTGAAGCTTTCTTT.

This clone showed up just once. The chain combines TRBV29-1 with TRBJ2-6; 9 nucleotides line up with TRBD1. CDR3 size: 14 residues. With 6 bases clipped from V and 4 bases from J, the junction kept 4 bases outside the gene matches. CDR1 and CDR2 (germline): SQVTM, ANQGSEA. The CDR3 sequence: CSVGQGLGANVLTF. DNA of the CDR3: TGCAGCGTGGGACAGGGTCTCGGGGCCAACGTCCTGACTTTC. Together with reference TRBV29-1 and TRBJ2-6, the CDR3 gives the full variable domain: SAVISQKPSRDICQRGTSLTIQCQVDSQVTMMFWYRQQPGQSLTLIATANQGSEATYESGFVIDKFPISRPNLTFSTLTVSNMSPEDSSIYLCSVGQGLGANVLTFGAGSRLTVL.

The chain is built from TRBV9 and TRBJ2-2; 10 nucleotides line up with TRBD2. This CDR3 is built from 16 residues. CDR1 and CDR2 (germline): SGDLS, YYNGEE. Unmatched junction bases numbered 3, after V lost 0 bases and J lost 4 bases. The CDR3 sequence: CASSVEPSGGTGELFF. The CDR3 bases are TGTGCCAGCAGCGTAGAGCCTAGCGGGGGCACCGGGGAGCTGTTTTTT. Looking up the rest from reference TRBV9 and TRBJ2-2 gives the full variable domain: DSGVTQTPKHLITATGQRVTLRCSPRSGDLSVYWYQQSLDQGLQFLIQYYNGEERAKGNILERFSAQQFPDLHSELNLSSLELGDSALYFCASSVEPSGGTGELFFGEGSRLTVL.

The chain links TRBV5-4 to TRBJ2-3; 11 nucleotides agree with TRBD2. The CDR3 has 16 amino acids. V gave up 4 bases and J gave up 1 base; unmatched junction bases: 5. Germline values: CDR1 SGHNT, CDR2 YYREEE (reference sequence). The CDR3 sequence is CASSQGLAGRTDTQYF. CDR3 nucleotides: TGTGCCAGCAGCCAAGGACTAGCGGGCCGCACAGATACGCAGTATTTT. The complete variable domain, with remaining parts taken from reference TRBV5-4 and TRBJ2-3, reads ETGVTQSPTHLIKTRGQQVTLRCSSQSGHNTVSWYQQALGQGPQFIFQYYREEENGRGNFPPRFSGLQFPNYSSELNVNALELDDSALYLCASSQGLAGRTDTQYFGPGTRLTVL.